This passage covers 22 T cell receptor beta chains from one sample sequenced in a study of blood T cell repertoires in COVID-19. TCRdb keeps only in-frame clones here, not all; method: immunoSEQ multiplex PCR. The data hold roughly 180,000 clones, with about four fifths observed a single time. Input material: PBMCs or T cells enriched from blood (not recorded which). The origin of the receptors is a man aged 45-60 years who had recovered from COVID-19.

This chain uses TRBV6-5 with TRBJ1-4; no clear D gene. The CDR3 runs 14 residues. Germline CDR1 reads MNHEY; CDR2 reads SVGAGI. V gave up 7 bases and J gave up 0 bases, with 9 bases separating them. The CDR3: CASKTAATNEKLFF. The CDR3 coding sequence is TGTGCCAGCAAAACAGCCGCAACTAATGAAAAACTGTTTTTT.

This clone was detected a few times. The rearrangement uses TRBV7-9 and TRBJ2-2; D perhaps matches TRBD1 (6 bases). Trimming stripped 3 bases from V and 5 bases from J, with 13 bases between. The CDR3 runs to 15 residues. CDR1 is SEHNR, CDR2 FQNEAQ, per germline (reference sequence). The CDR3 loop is CASSFTGNRTGELFF. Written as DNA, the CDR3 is TGTGCCAGCAGCTTTACAGGGAATCGGACCGGGGAGCTGTTTTTT.

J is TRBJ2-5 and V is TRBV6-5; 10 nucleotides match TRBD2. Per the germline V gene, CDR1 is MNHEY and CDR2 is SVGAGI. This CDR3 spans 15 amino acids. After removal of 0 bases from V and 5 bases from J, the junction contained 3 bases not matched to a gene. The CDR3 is CASSYSSSGRETQYF. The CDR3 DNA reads TGTGCCAGCAGTTACTCGAGTAGCGGGAGGGAGACCCAGTACTTC.

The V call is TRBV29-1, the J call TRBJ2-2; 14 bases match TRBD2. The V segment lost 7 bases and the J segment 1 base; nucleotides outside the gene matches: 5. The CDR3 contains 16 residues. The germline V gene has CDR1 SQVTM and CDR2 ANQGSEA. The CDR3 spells CSAGLAGGGNTGELFF. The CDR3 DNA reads TGCAGCGCCGGACTAGCGGGAGGTGGGAACACCGGGGAGCTGTTTTTT.

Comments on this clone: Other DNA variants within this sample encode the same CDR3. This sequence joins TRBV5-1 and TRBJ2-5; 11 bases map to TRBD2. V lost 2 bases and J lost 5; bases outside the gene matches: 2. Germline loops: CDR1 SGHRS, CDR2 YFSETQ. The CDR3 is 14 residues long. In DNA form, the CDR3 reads TGCGCCAGCAGCTTCTTAGCGGGAGGGGAGACCCAGTACTTC. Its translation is CASSFLAGGETQYF.

Here the CDR3 reads CASSVVSGAYEQYF. Here the CDR3 DNA reads TGTGCCAGCAGCGTAGTATCAGGGGCCTACGAGCAGTACTTC. The gene calls are TRBV9 and TRBJ2-7; tentatively, D is TRBD1 (6 bases). This CDR3 comprises 14 residues. The germline V and J ends were trimmed by 0 bases and 2 bases, with 9 bases remaining between them. The germline gives CDR1 SGDLS, CDR2 YYNGEE.

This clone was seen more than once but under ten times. The CDR3 sequence: CARSRRGSGNTIYF. In nucleotides, the CDR3 is TGTGCCAGAAGCCGCAGGGGCTCTGGAAACACCATATATTTT. The rearrangement joins TRBV5-3 to TRBJ1-3, with D perhaps matching TRBD1 (6 bases). TRBV5-3 is an ORF; its function is uncertain. This CDR3 comprises 14 residues. Trimming cost V 4 bases and J 0 bases, with 8 bases left between them.

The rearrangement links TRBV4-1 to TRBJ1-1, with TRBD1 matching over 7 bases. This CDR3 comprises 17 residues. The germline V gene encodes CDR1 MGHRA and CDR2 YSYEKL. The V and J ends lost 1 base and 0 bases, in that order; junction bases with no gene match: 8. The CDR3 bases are TGCGCCAGCAGCCAAGTGGGCAGGGGGGTTATGAACACTGAAGCTTTCTTT. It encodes CASSQVGRGVMNTEAFF.

CDR3 protein: CASSSLRRGGLNEQFF. DNA for the CDR3: TGTGCCAGCAGTTCGCTCCGCCGGGGGGGCCTTAATGAGCAGTTCTTC. This chain uses TRBV28 with TRBJ2-1; 8 positions agree with TRBD2. The CDR3 is 16 amino acids. From germline, CDR1 is MDHEN and CDR2 SYDVKM. Trimming at V came to 4 bases and at J to 7 bases, leaving 12 bases not matched to a gene.

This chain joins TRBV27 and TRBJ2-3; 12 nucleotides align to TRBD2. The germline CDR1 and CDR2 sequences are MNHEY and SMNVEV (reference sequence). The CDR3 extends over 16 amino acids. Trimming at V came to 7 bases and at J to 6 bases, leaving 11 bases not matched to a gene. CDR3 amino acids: CASTSRLAGEVDTQYF. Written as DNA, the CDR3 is TGTGCCAGCACTTCCCGACTAGCGGGGGAAGTGGATACGCAGTATTTT.

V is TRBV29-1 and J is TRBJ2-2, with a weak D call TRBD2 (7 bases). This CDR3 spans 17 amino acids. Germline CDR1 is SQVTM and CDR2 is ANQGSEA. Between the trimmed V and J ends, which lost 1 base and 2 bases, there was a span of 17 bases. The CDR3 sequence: CSVEVGVGGVNTGELFF. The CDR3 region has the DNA TGCAGCGTTGAAGTAGGCGTAGGGGGGGTTAACACCGGGGAGCTGTTTTTT.

CDR3 sequence reads: CASSESWRGTGNQPQHF. In nucleotides, the CDR3 is TGTGCCAGCAGTGAAAGTTGGAGGGGGACAGGCAATCAGCCCCAGCATTTT. The chain uses TRBV6-1 and TRBJ1-5; 7 nucleotides match TRBD1. Per the germline V gene, CDR1 is MNHNS and CDR2 is SASEGT. The CDR3 covers 17 residues. V shed 2 bases, J shed 2 bases, and the junction held 9 bases outside the gene matches.

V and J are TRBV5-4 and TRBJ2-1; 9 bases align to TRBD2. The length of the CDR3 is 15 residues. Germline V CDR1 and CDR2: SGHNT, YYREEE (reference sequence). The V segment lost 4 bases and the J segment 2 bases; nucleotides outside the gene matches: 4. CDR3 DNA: TGTGCCAGCAGCCCGGTAGCGGGGGCCTACAATGAGCAGTTCTTC. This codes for CASSPVAGAYNEQFF.

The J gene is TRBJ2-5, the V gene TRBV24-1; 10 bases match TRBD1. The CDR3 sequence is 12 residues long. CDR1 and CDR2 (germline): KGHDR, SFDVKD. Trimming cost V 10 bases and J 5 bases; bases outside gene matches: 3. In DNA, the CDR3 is TGTGCCACAGGACAGGGGGGGGAGACCCAGTACTTC. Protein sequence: CATGQGGETQYF.

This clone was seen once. The CDR3, as DNA: TGTGCCAGCAGCCTCAGCTCTGGGGCCAACGTCCTGACTTTC. Translation gives CASSLSSGANVLTF. The V gene is TRBV7-3, the J gene TRBJ2-6, with D unresolved. The V end was cut by 5 bases, the J end by 0 bases, with 5 bases between. This CDR3 spans 14 amino acids. Germline V gene data show CDR1 as SGHTA and CDR2 as FQGTGA.

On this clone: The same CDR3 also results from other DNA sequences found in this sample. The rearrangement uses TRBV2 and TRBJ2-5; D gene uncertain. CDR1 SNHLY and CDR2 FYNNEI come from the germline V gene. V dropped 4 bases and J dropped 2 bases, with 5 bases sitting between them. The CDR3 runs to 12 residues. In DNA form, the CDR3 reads TGTGCCAGCAGTGTGCGGCAAGAGACCCAGTACTTC. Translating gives CASSVRQETQYF.

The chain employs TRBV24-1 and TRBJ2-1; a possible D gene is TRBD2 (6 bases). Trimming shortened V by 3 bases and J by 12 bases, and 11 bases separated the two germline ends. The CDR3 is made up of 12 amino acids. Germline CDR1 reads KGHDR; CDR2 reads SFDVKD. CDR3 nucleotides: TGTGCCACCAGTGATATGGTGGGAGGGCAGTTCTTC. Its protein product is CATSDMVGGQFF.

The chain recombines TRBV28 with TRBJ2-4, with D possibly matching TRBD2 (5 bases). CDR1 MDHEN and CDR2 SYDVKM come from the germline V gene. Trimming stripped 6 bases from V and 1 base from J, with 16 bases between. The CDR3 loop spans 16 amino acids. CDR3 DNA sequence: TGTGCCAGCAGCCCAATTCGACCGGGGGCCAAAAACATTCAGTACTTC. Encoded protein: CASSPIRPGAKNIQYF. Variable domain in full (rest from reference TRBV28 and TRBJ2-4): DVKVTQSSRYLVKRTGEKVFLECVQDMDHENMFWYRQDPGLGLRLIYFSYDVKMKEKGDIPEGYSVSREKKERFSLILESASTNQTSMYLCASSPIRPGAKNIQYFGAGTRLSVL.

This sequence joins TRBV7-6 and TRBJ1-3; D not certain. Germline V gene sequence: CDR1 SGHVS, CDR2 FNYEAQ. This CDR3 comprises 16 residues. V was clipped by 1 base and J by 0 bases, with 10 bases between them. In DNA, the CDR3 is TGTGCCAGCAGCTTAGGAGGGCCCACCTCTGGAAACACCATATATTTT. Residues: CASSLGGPTSGNTIYF.

The CDR3 reads CATGDRAGANVLTF. Here the CDR3 DNA reads TGTGCCACTGGAGACAGGGCCGGGGCCAACGTCCTGACTTTC. V gene TRBV24-1 combines with J gene TRBJ2-6, with TRBD1 identical over 7 bases. V shed 10 bases and J 4 bases; nucleotides not matched to a gene: 6. CDR3 size: 14 residues. Germline V CDR1 and CDR2: KGHDR, SFDVKD.

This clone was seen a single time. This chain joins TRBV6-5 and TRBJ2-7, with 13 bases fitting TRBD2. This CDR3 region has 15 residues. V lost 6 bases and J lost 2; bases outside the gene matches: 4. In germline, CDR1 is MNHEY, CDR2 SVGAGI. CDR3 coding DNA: TGTGCCAGCAGGCCGGGACTAGCGGGGACCTACGAGCAGTACTTC. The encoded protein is CASRPGLAGTYEQYF.

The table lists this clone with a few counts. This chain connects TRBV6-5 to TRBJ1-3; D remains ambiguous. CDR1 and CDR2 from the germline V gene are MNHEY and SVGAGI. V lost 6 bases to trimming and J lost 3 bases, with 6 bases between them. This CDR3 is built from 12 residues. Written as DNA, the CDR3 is TGTGCCAGCAGCACGGGTGGAAACACCATATATTTT. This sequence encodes CASSTGGNTIYF.